The 28 T cell receptor beta chains in this list originate from one sample, sequenced in a study of CD8+CD57+ T cells in acquired aplastic anemia. The TCR beta profiling, which covered VDJ combination and CDR3 sequence, was carried out using genomic DNA as the template. MiXCR was run by TCRdb on the reads, yielding one entry per CDR3 protein. The sample carries around 500,000 distinct CDR3 sequences, around 32% recorded once. Only patients with CD8+CD57+ cell expansion on flow cytometry were chosen for sequencing. Sequencing input: sorted CD4+, CD8+, or CD8+CD57+ T cells (not recorded which) from PBMCs. The receptors were sampled from a human donor with aplastic anemia.

This clonotype was detected ten times or more. The chain employs TRBV20-1 and TRBJ1-2; tentatively, D is TRBD1 (6 bases). Between the trimmed V and J ends, which lost 5 bases and 3 bases, there was a span of 13 bases. Germline values: CDR1 DFQATT, CDR2 SNEGSKA (reference sequence). This CDR3 is built from 13 residues. In DNA, the CDR3 is TGCAGTGCTTACAAGGGGGGAGACTATGGCTACACCTTC. It specifies CSAYKGGDYGYTF.

This chain joins TRBV20-1 and TRBJ1-4; D is undetermined. V was cut by 3 bases and J by 4 bases, with 9 bases left in between. The length of the CDR3 is 13 residues. Germline V gene data show CDR1 as DFQATT and CDR2 as SNEGSKA (reference sequence). CDR3 coding DNA: TGCAGTGCTAGGAGAAGTTTTAATGAAAAACTGTTTTTT. It yields the protein CSARRSFNEKLFF.

V and J are TRBV7-9 and TRBJ2-7, with D possibly called TRBD1 or TRBD2 (5 bases each). The CDR3 contains 15 residues. With 4 bases removed from V and 2 bases from J, the gap between germline ends came to 15 bases. Germline assignment: CDR1 SEHNR and CDR2 FQNEAQ (reference sequence). In nucleotides, the CDR3 is TGTGCCAGCAGCTCCTTCCGGGACGCTACCTACGAGCAGTACTTC. The encoded protein is CASSSFRDATYEQYF.

Points on this clonotype: Compared with germline, one end of the junction differs, possibly owing to a read error. This chain uses TRBV10-3 with TRBJ2-7; 11 bases line up with TRBD2. This CDR3 spans 13 amino acids. Germline loops: CDR1 ENHRY, CDR2 SYGVKD. The CDR3 DNA sequence: TGTGCCAGCAGTCGGACTAGCGGGTACGAGCAGTACTTC. It is translated as CASSRTSGYEQYF.

This rearrangement joins TRBV15 to TRBJ2-1; 8 bases line up with TRBD1. Per germline, CDR1 LNHNV and CDR2 YYDKDF (reference sequence). Trimming at V came to 6 bases and at J to 2 bases, leaving 6 bases not matched to a gene. This CDR3 region has 15 residues. CDR3 coding DNA: TGTGCCACCAGTGTGGACAGGGACACCTACAATGAGCAGTTCTTC. This sequence encodes CATSVDRDTYNEQFF.

With respect to this clonotype: At one boundary the junction diverges from the germline segment, which might be a read error. The V gene is TRBV10-3, the J gene TRBJ1-6; D gene unclear. This CDR3 is 14 amino acids long. Germline values: CDR1 ENHRY, CDR2 SYGVKD. The CDR3 region has the DNA TGTGCCAGCAGTGAAGCGGGTCTTAATTCACCCCTCCACTTT. It yields the protein CASSEAGLNSPLHF.

This CDR3 is CSARGVSGRVVNEQFF. The CDR3 coding sequence is TGCAGTGCTAGAGGAGTTAGCGGGAGAGTAGTGAATGAGCAGTTCTTC. The J gene is TRBJ2-1, the V gene TRBV20-1; TRBD2 matches at 9 bases. J lost 7 bases, V lost 1 base, and 11 bases had no gene match. CDR1 is DFQATT, CDR2 SNEGSKA, per germline (reference sequence). This CDR3 region has 16 residues.

As to this clonotype: This sequence may be a read error, since a much larger clone differs from it by one base. The conserved phenylalanine or tryptophan is not found at the CDR3 terminus, so this likely reflects a read error. The chain links TRBV20-1 to TRBJ2-3; D uncertain. From germline, CDR1 is DFQATT and CDR2 SNEGSKA (reference sequence). CDR3 size: 14 residues. V lost 6 bases to trimming and J lost 1 base, with 14 bases between them. CDR3 in amino acids: CSAAEPQGTDTQYL. As DNA, the CDR3 is TGCAGTGCGGCCGAGCCCCAAGGCACAGATACGCAGTATCTT.

The chain carries TRBV15 and TRBJ2-7; D perhaps matches TRBD1 (5 bases). Per the germline V gene, CDR1 is LNHNV and CDR2 is YYDKDF (reference sequence). The CDR3 is 16 amino acids. With 2 bases removed from V and 2 bases from J, the gap between germline ends came to 16 bases. The CDR3 reads CATSRTRTPVPYEQYF. In DNA, the CDR3 is TGTGCCACCAGCAGAACCAGGACACCGGTCCCCTACGAGCAGTACTTC.

With regard to this clonotype: The conserved phenylalanine or tryptophan is not found at the CDR3 terminus, so this likely reflects a read error. No DNA is shown, since the ends of the CDR3 on it are uncertain; the CDR3 is the one TCRdb lists. J is TRBJ2-3 and V is TRBV20-1; TRBD1 is the table's D call, not checked against the DNA. Ends included, the CDR3 has 13 residues. CDR1 is DFQATT, CDR2 SNEGSKA, per germline (reference sequence). CDR3 sequence: CSAREGGADTRYL.

This clonotype was seen repeatedly, ten times or more. The chain carries TRBV7-9 and TRBJ1-2; 7 positions agree with TRBD1. CDR3 length: 13 residues. Trimming at V came to 5 bases and at J to 5 bases, leaving 5 bases not matched to a gene. Germline CDR1 is SEHNR and CDR2 is FQNEAQ (reference sequence). The DNA for the CDR3 is TGTGCCAGCAGCCAAACAGGGGAATATGGCTACACCTTC. Amino acids: CASSQTGEYGYTF.

This clonotype is a singleton in its sample. It is unclear where the CDR3 begins or ends on the DNA, so no DNA is shown, and the CDR3 is as TCRdb lists it. V usage is TRBV6-2 or TRBV6-3 and J usage is TRBJ2-5. The CDR3 spans 14 amino acids, including both terminal residues. Germline CDR1 and CDR2: MNHEY and SVGEGT. This chain's CDR3 is CASSSSYGGLTQYF.

The chain recombines TRBV9 with TRBJ2-3; 9 bases fit TRBD2. V lost 4 bases to trimming and J lost 14 bases; unmatched junction nucleotides: 20. The CDR3 has 16 residues. Looked up from germline, CDR1 is SGDLS and CDR2 is YYNGEE. The CDR3 DNA follows: TGTGCCAGCAGCCATGTTAGCGGGAGAAACACCGGGGAGCTGTATTTT. It encodes CASSHVSGRNTGELYF.

This clonotype occurred many times. V gene TRBV9 combines with J gene TRBJ2-7, with D perhaps matching TRBD1 (5 bases). There are 16 residues in the CDR3. Germline V gene data show CDR1 as SGDLS and CDR2 as YYNGEE. V was pared by 3 bases and J by 6 bases, with 22 bases between. The CDR3 sequence: CASSALSTAFGSEQYF. Here the CDR3 DNA reads TGTGCCAGCAGCGCCCTATCGACAGCCTTTGGGTCCGAGCAGTACTTC.

The rearrangement links TRBV29-1 to TRBJ2-7, with 7 bases lining up with TRBD1. This CDR3 contains 12 residues. The trim removed 8 bases at V and 0 bases at J, leaving 4 bases unmatched. Germline assignment: CDR1 SQVTM and CDR2 ANQGSEA. The CDR3 region has the DNA TGCAGCTTGGCAGGGGGCTCCTACGAGCAGTACTTC. Its translation: CSLAGGSYEQYF.

At least ten counts were recorded for this clonotype. The chain is built from TRBV15 and TRBJ2-5; 9 nucleotides match TRBD2. From germline, CDR1 is LNHNV and CDR2 YYDKDF (reference sequence). The junction had 13 bases not matched to a gene; V was cut back by 5 bases and J by 0 bases. The CDR3 has 18 amino acids. The CDR3 bases are TGTGCCACCAGCCTCCGGACTAGCGAGATATGGTACCAAGAGACCCAGTACTTC. It encodes CATSLRTSEIWYQETQYF.

The genes are TRBV11-2 and TRBJ2-6; TRBD1 aligns across 7 bases. The V and J ends lost 5 bases and 0 bases, in that order; junction bases with no gene match: 7. CDR1 is SGHAT, CDR2 FQNNGV, per germline. The CDR3 is 17 amino acids. The CDR3 loop reads CASSEGQFNSGANVLTF. CDR3 nucleotides: TGTGCCAGCAGCGAGGGACAGTTTAACTCTGGGGCCAACGTCCTGACTTTC.

This clonotype was counted at least ten times. The chain is built from TRBV12-3 or TRBV12-4 and TRBJ1-2; 10 bases fit TRBD1. V shed 8 bases and J 8 bases; nucleotides not matched to a gene: 8. The CDR3 covers 13 residues. CDR3 sequence reads: CASRGQGPGGYTF. Written as DNA, the CDR3 is TGTGCCAGCCGGGGACAGGGGCCAGGAGGCTACACCTTC.

The chain recombines TRBV10-2 with TRBJ1-6; TRBD1 aligns across 10 bases. Unmatched junction bases numbered 3, after V lost 7 bases and J lost 9 bases. The CDR3 has 13 amino acids. The germline V gene has CDR1 WSHSY and CDR2 SAAADI. The CDR3 DNA reads as TGCGCCAGCACGACAGGGGGCCGTTCACCCCTCCACTTT. It translates to CASTTGGRSPLHF.

This clonotype was seen repeatedly, ten times or more. V and J are TRBV15 and TRBJ2-1; D possibly corresponds to TRBD2 (6 bases). Trimming pared 5 bases from V and 13 bases from J, leaving 18 bases between. The V gene's germline CDR1 is LNHNV and CDR2 YYDKDF (reference sequence). The CDR3 runs 13 residues. This chain's CDR3 is CATSWGTYREQFF. The CDR3 bases are TGTGCCACCAGCTGGGGGACTTATCGGGAACAGTTCTTC.

V and J are TRBV10-3 and TRBJ1-2; D remains unclear. This CDR3 is built from 16 residues. The V end lost 7 bases, the J end lost 2 bases, and 20 bases lay between the germline ends. CDR1 ENHRY and CDR2 SYGVKD come from the germline V gene. The CDR3 DNA follows: TGTGCCATCATGCGGACTAGCACGATTTCCAACTATGGCTACACCTTC. This sequence encodes CAIMRTSTISNYGYTF.

On this clonotype: A much larger clone lies a single base off, so this may be a read error. Without the conserved terminal phenylalanine or tryptophan, this CDR3 likely stems from a read error. The chain is built from TRBV20-1 and TRBJ1-1, with D possibly matching TRBD1 (5 bases). Germline V gene lookup returns CDR1 DFQATT and CDR2 SNEGSKA (reference sequence). This CDR3 is built from 11 residues. The V end was cut by 4 bases, the J end by 3 bases, with 6 bases between. The CDR3 loop reads CSATQDTEAFL. The CDR3 region has the DNA TGCAGTGCTACACAGGACACTGAAGCTTTCCTT.

This clonotype was recorded many times. The CDR3 loop reads CASSTIAVLSTDTQYF. CDR3 nucleotides: TGTGCCAGTAGTACGATAGCGGTACTTAGCACAGATACGCAGTATTTT. The chain employs TRBV19 and TRBJ2-3, with D maybe TRBD2 (6 bases). Trimming stripped 4 bases from V and 0 bases from J, with 14 bases between. This CDR3 is 16 amino acids long. Germline V gene lookup returns CDR1 LNHDA and CDR2 SQIVND (reference sequence). The full variable domain, its missing parts supplied by reference TRBV19 and TRBJ2-3, is DGGITQSPKYLFRKEGQNVTLSCEQNLNHDAMYWYRQDPGQGLRLIYYSQIVNDFQKGDIAEGYSVSREKKESFPLTVTSAQKNPTAFYLCASSTIAVLSTDTQYFGPGTRLTVL.

This clonotype was observed a handful of times. J is TRBJ1-3 and V is TRBV7-8, with 7 bases lining up with TRBD1. The V gene's germline CDR1 is SGHVS and CDR2 FQNEAQ. CDR3 length: 15 residues. The V and J ends lost 6 bases and 0 bases, in that order; junction bases with no gene match: 5. The CDR3 sequence: CASSHRQGSGNTIYF. CDR3 DNA: TGTGCCAGCAGTCATAGACAGGGCTCTGGAAACACCATATATTTT.

This clonotype occurred a few times. The V gene is TRBV20-1, the J gene TRBJ2-3, with no clear D. Germline CDR1 and CDR2: DFQATT and SNEGSKA (reference sequence). The germline V and J ends were trimmed by 5 bases and 1 base, with 13 bases remaining between them. The CDR3 extends over 14 amino acids. This CDR3 reads CSALRQIRTDTQYF. In DNA form, the CDR3 reads TGCAGTGCTTTAAGGCAAATCCGCACAGATACGCAGTATTTT.

The table lists this clonotype with many counts. The rearrangement links TRBV29-1 to TRBJ2-2, with unresolved D. The CDR3 sequence is 12 residues long. In germline, CDR1 is SQVTM, CDR2 ANQGSEA. Trimming removed 1 base from V and 7 bases from J, with 7 bases in between. The CDR3 coding sequence is TGCAGCGTTGAAGGGAACGTCGGGGAGCTGTTTTTT. This gives the protein CSVEGNVGELFF.

In its sample, this clonotype was seen many times. V usage is TRBV7-9 and J usage is TRBJ2-1; D is undetermined. In germline, CDR1 is SEHNR, CDR2 FQNEAQ (reference sequence). The CDR3 is made up of 13 amino acids. V lost 3 bases, J lost 4 bases, and 7 bases lay in between. CDR3 nucleotide sequence: TGTGCCAGCAGCTTTACTGGGTACAATGAGCAGTTCTTC. This translates into CASSFTGYNEQFF.

V usage is TRBV7-6 and J usage is TRBJ2-3, with D unresolved. Germline-derived CDR1 and CDR2 are SGHVS and FNYEAQ. The V end lost 2 bases, the J end lost 6 bases, and 18 bases lay between the germline ends. CDR3 length equals 16 residues. DNA of the CDR3: TGTGCCAGCAGCTTAACTGTGGATTCAGCTACGGATACGCAGTATTTT. Amino acid sequence: CASSLTVDSATDTQYF.